The rows below give T cell receptor beta chains drawn from one sample of a study of blood T cells in healthy people across ages. TCRdb reanalysed the 5' RACE reads using MiXCR and keeps one entry per CDR3 protein. The sample consists of 1.5 million to 2 million distinct CDR3 sequences, approximately 30% of them appearing once. Sequenced: blood. These TCRs come from a woman in her twenties or thirties in good health. The CDR3 runs from the conserved cysteine through the conserved F or W. Fields, in order: D gene, J gene, V gene, clone size, CDR3 DNA, CDR3 protein. D genes are given only for firm matches. Clone size appears in some rows only: once, few, many, or a class for an expanded clone.

>TRBD2|TRBJ2-7|TRBV18|.
TGTGCCAGCTCACCCTCCAGCGGGAGTAACGAGCAGTACTTC
CASSPSSGSNEQYF
>.|TRBJ2-1|TRBV5-5|many
TGTGCCAGCAGCCCTCTTCACAATGAGCAGTTCTTC
CASSPLHNEQFF
>.|TRBJ1-1|TRBV6-5|.
TGTGCCAGCAGACCCAAGATGGACACTGAAGCTTTCTTT
CASRPKMDTEAFF
>.|TRBJ2-5|TRBV14|.
TGTGCCAGCAGCCGAGGACCAAAAGAGACCCAGTACTTC
CASSRGPKETQYF
>.|TRBJ2-7|TRBV10-3|few
TGTGCCATCGGTGACGTTAGCGGACCCTACGAGCAGTACTTC
CAIGDVSGPYEQYF
>TRBD1|TRBJ2-1|TRBV20-1|.
TGCAGCTTATCCCGGGACAGATCCTACAATGAGCAGTTCTTC
CSLSRDRSYNEQFF
>TRBD2|TRBJ2-7|TRBV7-2|many
TGTGCCAGCAGGCAAGGAGCGGGAGACGAGCAGTACTTC
CASRQGAGDEQYF
>.|TRBJ2-4|TRBV12-5|.
TGTGCTAGTGGTAAGGGGACCGAATCCTACAAGCAGTACTTC
CASGKGTESYKQYF
>TRBD2|TRBJ2-5|TRBV12-3/TRBV12-4|few
TGTGCCAGCAGTTTAGGGACTAGCGGGAAAAACTGGTTGGAGACCCAGTACTTC
CASSLGTSGKNWLETQYF
>TRBD1|TRBJ1-1|TRBV30|.
TGTGCCTGGAGTGTGGGGACAGCAAACACTGAAGCTTTCTTT
CAWSVGTANTEAFF
>TRBD1|TRBJ2-7|TRBV29-1|many
TGCAGCGTTGCAGGGACAGGGGGAACCTCCTACGAGCAGTACTTC
CSVAGTGGTSYEQYF
>.|TRBJ2-5|TRBV28|many
TGTGCCAGCAGATTGGGACTCGAGACCCAGTACTTC
CASRLGLETQYF
>.|TRBJ2-1|TRBV6-5|.
TGTGCCAGCAGTTACTTCCGGGACTACAATGAGCAGTTCTTC
CASSYFRDYNEQFF
>.|TRBJ2-3|TRBV12-3/TRBV12-4|.
TGTGCCAGCAAACCCGGACATTCCGCAGATACGCAGTATTTT
CASKPGHSADTQYF
>.|TRBJ2-1|TRBV2|few
TGTGCCAGCAGTGAAGGGACTACCTCGAGGAGCTCCTACAATGAGCAGTTCTTC
CASSEGTTSRSSYNEQFF
>.|TRBJ2-2|TRBV3-1|.
TGTGCCAGCAAGGGGCCGGGGGAGCTGTTTTTT
CASKGPGELFF
>.|TRBJ1-2|TRBV30|.
TGTGCCTGGAGCGACAGCAACCCCTATGGCTACACCTTC
CAWSDSNPYGYTF
>.|TRBJ1-1|TRBV18|.
TGTGCCAGCTCACCTCAGAGTTATGAAGCTTTCTTT
CASSPQSYEAFF
>.|TRBJ2-7|TRBV7-2|.
TGTGCCAGCAGCGGCCTGATCCTCCCCTACGAGCAGTACTTC
CASSGLILPYEQYF
>.|TRBJ2-3|TRBV20-1|.
TGCAGTGCTAGCGGGGGTAACACAGGTACGCAGTATTTT
CSASGGNTGTQYF
>.|TRBJ2-7|TRBV20-1|few
TGCAGTGCTAGAGGGGTCGGAAGCGGGCCTGTTAAGCAGTACTTC
CSARGVGSGPVKQYF
>.|TRBJ2-5|TRBV7-2|.
TGTGCCAGCAGCCCAACGACAGTTCAAGAGACCCAGTACTTC
CASSPTTVQETQYF
>TRBD1|TRBJ2-7|TRBV7-2|few
TGTGCCAGCAGCTTTCTGGGAGGACAGGGGGACGAGCAGTACTTC
CASSFLGGQGDEQYF
>.|TRBJ2-5|TRBV20-1|.
TGCAGTGCTATGAGGGGGGGCCCAGAGACCCAGTACTTC
CSAMRGGPETQYF
>.|TRBJ1-2|TRBV7-9|many
TGTGCCAGCAGCGCCTTAGACAGGCGCTTAAACTATGGCTACACCTTC
CASSALDRRLNYGYTF
>.|TRBJ2-7|TRBV7-3|few
TGTGTCAGGACGGGCGAGCAGTACTTC
CVRTGEQYF
>.|TRBJ2-3|TRBV5-4|.
TGTGCCAGCAGCTTTGGGGACTGGTCTAGCACGGATACGCAGTATTTT
CASSFGDWSSTDTQYF
>TRBD1|TRBJ1-2|TRBV19|.
TGTGCCAGTAGTAGAGGGACAGGGGGACTCACTAACTATGGCTACACCTTC
CASSRGTGGLTNYGYTF
>TRBD1|TRBJ1-4|TRBV7-9|many
TGTGCCAGCAGCGCGCCGGGACAGGGCCACGAAAAACTGTTTTTT
CASSAPGQGHEKLFF
>.|TRBJ2-2|TRBV27|.
TGTGCCAGCGCTAGGGGAACCCTTAACACCGGGGAGCTGTTTTTT
CASARGTLNTGELFF
>TRBD2|TRBJ2-5|TRBV5-6|many
TGTGCCAGCAGCTCAACCGGGACTAGCCAAGAGACCCAGTACTTC
CASSSTGTSQETQYF
>TRBD2|TRBJ2-1|TRBV6-2/TRBV6-3|once
TGTGCCAGCAGCACCAGCGGGAGGGCCGGGGAGCAGTTCTTC
CASSTSGRAGEQFF